This T cell receptor beta chain was observed in a study of identical twins. Overall study findings and caveats: Cord blood's abundant beta clonotypes had fewer insertions, unlike memory repertoires. Twin pairs' shared out-of-frame alpha sequences were enriched in low generation probability.

In regard to this clonotype: What it binds is not known.

It was template switching that added a universal primer site, and there were unique molecular identifiers on the cDNA. One entry per CDR3 protein, called by TCRdb with MiXCR from the 5' RACE reads. The data show about 900,000 distinct CDR3 sequences, with approximately 13% seen just once and 1.5% to 2% held by the top ten. CDR3 length equals 18 residues. CDR1 LGHDT and CDR2 YNNKEL come from the germline V gene (reference sequence). The germline V and J ends were trimmed by 2 bases and 8 bases, with 26 bases remaining between them. The sample was also linked to a second study, of yellow fever vaccine responses in identical twins.

Sequences were obtained from PBMCs. This chain uses TRBV3-1 with TRBJ2-3; the D gene is possibly TRBD2 (6 bases). The source of this sequence is a woman aged 18 to 35 in good health. CDR3 sequence reads: CASSQSSLSRRDRATQYF. The CDR3 bases are TGTGCCAGCAGCCAATCATCCCTTAGCAGGAGGGATCGGGCTACGCAGTATTTT.